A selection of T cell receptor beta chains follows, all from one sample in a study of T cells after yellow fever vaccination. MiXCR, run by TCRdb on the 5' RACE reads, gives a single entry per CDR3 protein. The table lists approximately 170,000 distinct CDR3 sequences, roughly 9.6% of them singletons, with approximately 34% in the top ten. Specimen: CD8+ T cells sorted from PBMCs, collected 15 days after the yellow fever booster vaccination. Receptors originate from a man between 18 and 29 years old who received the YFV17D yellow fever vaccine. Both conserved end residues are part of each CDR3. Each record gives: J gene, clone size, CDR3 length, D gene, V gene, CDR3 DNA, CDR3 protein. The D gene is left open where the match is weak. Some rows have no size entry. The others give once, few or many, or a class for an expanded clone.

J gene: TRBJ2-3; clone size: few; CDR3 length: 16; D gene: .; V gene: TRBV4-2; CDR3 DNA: TGCGCCAGCAGCCAAGATATAGGGTCTGGCACAGATACGCAGTATTTT; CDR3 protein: CASSQDIGSGTDTQYF
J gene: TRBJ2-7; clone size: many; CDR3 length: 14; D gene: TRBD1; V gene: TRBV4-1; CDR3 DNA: TGCGCCAGCAGCCAGGCACAGGGGGCCTACGAGCAGTACTTC; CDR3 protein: CASSQAQGAYEQYF
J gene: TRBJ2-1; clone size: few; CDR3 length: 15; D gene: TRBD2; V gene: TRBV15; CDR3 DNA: TGTGCCACCAGCAGGACTAGCGGGGGATACAATGAGCAGTTCTTC; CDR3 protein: CATSRTSGGYNEQFF
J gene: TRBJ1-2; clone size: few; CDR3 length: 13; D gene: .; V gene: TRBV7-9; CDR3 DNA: TGTGCCAGCAACCTCGGACCGAGCTATGGCTACACCTTC; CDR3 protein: CASNLGPSYGYTF
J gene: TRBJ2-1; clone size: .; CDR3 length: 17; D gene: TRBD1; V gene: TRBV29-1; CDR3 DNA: TGCAGCGTTGAAGGTACATCCTCGGGACAGACATACAATGAGCAGTTCTTC; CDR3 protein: CSVEGTSSGQTYNEQFF
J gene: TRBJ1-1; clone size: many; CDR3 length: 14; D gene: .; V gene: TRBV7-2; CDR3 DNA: TGTGCCAGCAGCTTAGGTGCCTCTAAGTTTGAAGCTTTCTTT; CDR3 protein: CASSLGASKFEAFF
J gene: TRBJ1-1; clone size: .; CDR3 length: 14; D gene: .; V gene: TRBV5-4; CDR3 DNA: TGTGCCAGCAGCTCAATCGAAACAGGCACTGAAGCTTTCTTT; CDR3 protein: CASSSIETGTEAFF
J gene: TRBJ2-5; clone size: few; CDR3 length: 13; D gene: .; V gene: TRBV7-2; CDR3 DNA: TGTGCCAGCAGCTTAGGGGTTTTGGGGACCCAGTACTTC; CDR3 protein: CASSLGVLGTQYF
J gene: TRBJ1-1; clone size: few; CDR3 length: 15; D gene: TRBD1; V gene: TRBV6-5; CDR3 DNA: TGTGCCAGCAGCCTCAACGGGGCAGGGGGCACTGAAGCTTTCTTT; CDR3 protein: CASSLNGAGGTEAFF
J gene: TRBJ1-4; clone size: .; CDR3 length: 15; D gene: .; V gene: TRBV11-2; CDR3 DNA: TGTGCCAGCAGCTTAGGAGGACAGTGGAATGAAAAACTGTTTTTT; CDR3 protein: CASSLGGQWNEKLFF
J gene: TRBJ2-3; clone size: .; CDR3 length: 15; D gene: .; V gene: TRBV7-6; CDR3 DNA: TGTGCCAGCAGCTTTAGTAGCGCCTACACAGATACGCAGTATTTT; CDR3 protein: CASSFSSAYTDTQYF
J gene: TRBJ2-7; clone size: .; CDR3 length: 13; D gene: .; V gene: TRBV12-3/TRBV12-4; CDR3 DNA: TGTGCCAGCAGTTTAGTCGGGACCTACGAGCAGTACTTC; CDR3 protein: CASSLVGTYEQYF
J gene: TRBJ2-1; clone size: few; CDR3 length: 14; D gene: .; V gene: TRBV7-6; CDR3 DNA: TGTGCCAGCAGCGTCATTGGGACCCGCAATGAGCAGTTCTTC; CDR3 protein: CASSVIGTRNEQFF
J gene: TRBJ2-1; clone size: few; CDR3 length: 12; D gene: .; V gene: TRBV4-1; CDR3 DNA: TGCGCCAGCAGAGGACCCGGGCCAGAGCAGTTCTTC; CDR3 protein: CASRGPGPEQFF
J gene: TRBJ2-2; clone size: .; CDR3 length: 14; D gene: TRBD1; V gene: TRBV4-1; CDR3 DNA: TGCGCCAGCAGAAAGACAGGGGCTAGCGGGGAGCTGTTTTTT; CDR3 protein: CASRKTGASGELFF
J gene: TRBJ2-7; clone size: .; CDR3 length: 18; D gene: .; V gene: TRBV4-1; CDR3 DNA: TGCGCCAGCAGCCAAGATGCGGCAGGCTATACGAGCTCCTACGAGCAGTACTTC; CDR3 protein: CASSQDAAGYTSSYEQYF
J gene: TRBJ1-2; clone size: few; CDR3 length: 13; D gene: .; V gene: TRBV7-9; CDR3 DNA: TGTGCCAGCAGCTTTGCGGACAACTATGGCTACACCTTC; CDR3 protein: CASSFADNYGYTF
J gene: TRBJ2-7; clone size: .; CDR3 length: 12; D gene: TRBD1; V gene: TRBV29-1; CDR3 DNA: TGCAGCGCCTTACAGGGGAACTACGAGCAGTACTTC; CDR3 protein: CSALQGNYEQYF
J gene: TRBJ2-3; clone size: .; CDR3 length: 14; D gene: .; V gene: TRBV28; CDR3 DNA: TGTGCCAGCAGTTTGCTAGCCCGCACAGATACGCAGTATTTT; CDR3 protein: CASSLLARTDTQYF
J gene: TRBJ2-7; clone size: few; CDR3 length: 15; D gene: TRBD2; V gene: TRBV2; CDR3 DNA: TGTGCCAGCAGCCAGTATAGCGGGGGGACTTACGAGCAGTACTTC; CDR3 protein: CASSQYSGGTYEQYF
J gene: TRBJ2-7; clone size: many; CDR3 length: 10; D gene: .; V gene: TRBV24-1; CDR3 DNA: TGTGCCACCAATATCTACGAGCAGTACTTC; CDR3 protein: CATNIYEQYF
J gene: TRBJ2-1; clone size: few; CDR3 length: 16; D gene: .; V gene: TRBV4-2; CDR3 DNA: TGTGCCAGCAGCCAAGATCTAGGGGGGCCTTACAATGAGCAGTTCTTC; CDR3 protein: CASSQDLGGPYNEQFF
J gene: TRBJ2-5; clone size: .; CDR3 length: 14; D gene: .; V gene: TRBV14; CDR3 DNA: TGTGCCAGCAGCCCGCGCACTCCTGGAGAGACCCAGTACTTC; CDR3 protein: CASSPRTPGETQYF
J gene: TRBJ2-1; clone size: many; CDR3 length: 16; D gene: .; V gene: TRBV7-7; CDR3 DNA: TGTGCCAGCAGCCATAGCGACGGGGGGCCGTACAATGAGCAGTTCTTC; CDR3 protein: CASSHSDGGPYNEQFF
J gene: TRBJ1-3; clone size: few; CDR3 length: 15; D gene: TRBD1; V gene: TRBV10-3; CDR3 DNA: TGTGCCATCAGTTACGACAGGGGGCTCGGAAACACCATATATTTT; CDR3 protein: CAISYDRGLGNTIYF
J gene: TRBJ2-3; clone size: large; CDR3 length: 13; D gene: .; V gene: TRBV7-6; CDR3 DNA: TGTGCCAGCAGCTACACTAGCACAGATACGCAGTATTTT; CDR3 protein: CASSYTSTDTQYF
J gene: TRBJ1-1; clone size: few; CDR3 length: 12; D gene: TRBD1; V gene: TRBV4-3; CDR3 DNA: TGCGCCAGCAGCCAAGGTACAGGGGAGGCTTTCTTT; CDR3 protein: CASSQGTGEAFF
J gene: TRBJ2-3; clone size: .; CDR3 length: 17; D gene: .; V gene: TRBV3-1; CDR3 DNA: TGTGCCAGCAGCCACTCCACCCGGCGGCAGTCTCGTTATACGCAGTATTTT; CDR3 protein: CASSHSTRRQSRYTQYF
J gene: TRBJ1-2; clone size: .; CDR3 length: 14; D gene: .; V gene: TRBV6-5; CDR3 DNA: TGTGCCAGCAGGGACGCTTGGAGTCTCTATGGCTACACCTTC; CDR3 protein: CASRDAWSLYGYTF
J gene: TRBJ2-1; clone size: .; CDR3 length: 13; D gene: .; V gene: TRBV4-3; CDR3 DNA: TGCGCCAGCAGCCAAGGGGGGGTGAGTGAGCAGTTCTTC; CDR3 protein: CASSQGGVSEQFF
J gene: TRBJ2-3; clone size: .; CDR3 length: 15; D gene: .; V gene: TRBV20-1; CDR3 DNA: TGCAGTGCTAGTCCCCATTTGACCGACACAGATACGCAGTATTTT; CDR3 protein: CSASPHLTDTDTQYF
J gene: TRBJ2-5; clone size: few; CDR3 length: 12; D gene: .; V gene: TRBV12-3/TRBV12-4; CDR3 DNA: TGTGCCAGCAGGACTACGGCAGAGACCCAGTACTTC; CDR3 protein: CASRTTAETQYF
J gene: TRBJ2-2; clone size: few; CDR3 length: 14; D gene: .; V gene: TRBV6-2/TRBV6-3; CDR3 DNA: TGTGCCGCCCAGGCAAATTTGAACACCGGGGAGCTGTTTTTT; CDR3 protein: CAAQANLNTGELFF
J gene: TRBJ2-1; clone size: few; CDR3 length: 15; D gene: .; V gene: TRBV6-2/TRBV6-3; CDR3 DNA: TGTGCCAGCAGTACATCCTCAAGAGTTACGGATGAGCAGTTCTTC; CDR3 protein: CASSTSSRVTDEQFF
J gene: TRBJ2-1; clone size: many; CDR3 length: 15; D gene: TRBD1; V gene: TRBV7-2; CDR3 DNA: TGTGCCAGCAGCGCCGGGACAGGGGGCCGGGTTGAGCAGTTCTTC; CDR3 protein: CASSAGTGGRVEQFF
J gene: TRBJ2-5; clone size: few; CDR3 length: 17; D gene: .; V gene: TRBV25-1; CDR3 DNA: TGTGCCAGCAGGGGCGGAGGTGGGGGCTGGATACAAGAGACCCAGTACTTC; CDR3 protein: CASRGGGGGWIQETQYF
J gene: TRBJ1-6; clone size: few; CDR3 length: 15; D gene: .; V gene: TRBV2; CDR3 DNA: TGTGCCAGCGTGCGCGTCCGGTCGAAACATTCACCCCTCCACTTT; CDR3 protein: CASVRVRSKHSPLHF
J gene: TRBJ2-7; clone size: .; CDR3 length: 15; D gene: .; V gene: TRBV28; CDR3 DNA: TGTGCCAGCAGTTCCCGGAACCTGGACTCCTACGAGCAGTACTTC; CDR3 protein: CASSSRNLDSYEQYF
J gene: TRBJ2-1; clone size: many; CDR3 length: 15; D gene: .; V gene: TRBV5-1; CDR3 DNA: TGCGCCAGCAGCTTGGCGGTCCTCGGGGACAATGAGCAGTTCTTC; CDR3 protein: CASSLAVLGDNEQFF
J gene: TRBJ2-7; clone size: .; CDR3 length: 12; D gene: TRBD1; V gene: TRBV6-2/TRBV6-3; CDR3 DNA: TGTGCCTGCCGGGACAGGGTACACGAGCAGTACTTC; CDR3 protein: CACRDRVHEQYF
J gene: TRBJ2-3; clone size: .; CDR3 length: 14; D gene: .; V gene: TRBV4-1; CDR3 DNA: TGCGCCAGCAGCCAATACAGGGACACAGATACGCAGTATTTT; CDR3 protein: CASSQYRDTDTQYF
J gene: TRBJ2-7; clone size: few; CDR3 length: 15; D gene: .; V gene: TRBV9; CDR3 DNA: TGTGCCAGCAGCGTAGCTGCAGGGCCCTCCTACGAGCAGTACTTC; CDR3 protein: CASSVAAGPSYEQYF
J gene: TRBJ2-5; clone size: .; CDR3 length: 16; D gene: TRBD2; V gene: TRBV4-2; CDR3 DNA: TGTGCCAGCAGCCCCCGGGGGGCGGGGGGGCAAGAGACCCAGTACTTC; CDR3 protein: CASSPRGAGGQETQYF
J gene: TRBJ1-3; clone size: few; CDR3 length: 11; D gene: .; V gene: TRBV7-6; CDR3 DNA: TGTGCCAGCAGCTCGGGGGACACCATATATTTT; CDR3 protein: CASSSGDTIYF
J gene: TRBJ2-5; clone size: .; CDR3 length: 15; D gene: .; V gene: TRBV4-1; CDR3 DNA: TGCGCCAGCAGCCCGCATGCCTGGGGGCAAGAGACCCAGTACTTC; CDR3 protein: CASSPHAWGQETQYF
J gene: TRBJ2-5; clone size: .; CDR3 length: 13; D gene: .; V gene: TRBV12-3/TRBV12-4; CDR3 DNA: TGTGCCACTACGGGCCAGGGGGGAGAGACCCAGTACTTC; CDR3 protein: CATTGQGGETQYF
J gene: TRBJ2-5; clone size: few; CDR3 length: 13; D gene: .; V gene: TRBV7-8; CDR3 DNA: TGTGCCAGCAGCGGGGGGTGGGGAGAGACCCAGTACTTC; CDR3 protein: CASSGGWGETQYF
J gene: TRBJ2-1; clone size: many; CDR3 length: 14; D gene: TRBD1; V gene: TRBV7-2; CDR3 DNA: TGTGCCAGCAGCGCCGGGACAGGGGTGAATGAGCAGTTCTTC; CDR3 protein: CASSAGTGVNEQFF
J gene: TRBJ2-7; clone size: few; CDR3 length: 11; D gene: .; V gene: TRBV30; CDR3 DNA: TGTGCCTTGGCGACAGTTTACGAGCAGTACTTC; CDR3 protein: CALATVYEQYF
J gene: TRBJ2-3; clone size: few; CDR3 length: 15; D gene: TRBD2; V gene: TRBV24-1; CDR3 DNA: TGTGCCACCAGCTCAGGGCGGGAGCTCACGGATACGCAGTATTTT; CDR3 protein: CATSSGRELTDTQYF
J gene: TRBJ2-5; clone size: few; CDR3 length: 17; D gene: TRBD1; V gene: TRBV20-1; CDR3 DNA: TGCAGTGCTAGACCTCTAAGGGGACAGGGGCGGAGGGAGACCCAGTACTTC; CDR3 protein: CSARPLRGQGRRETQYF
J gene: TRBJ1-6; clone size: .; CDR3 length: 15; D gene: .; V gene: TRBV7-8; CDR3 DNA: TGTGCCAGCAGCTTAGCGAGGGCAGGGAATTCACCCCTCCACTTT; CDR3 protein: CASSLARAGNSPLHF